This passage covers 19 T cell receptor beta chains from one sample sequenced in a study of blood T cell repertoires in COVID-19. Clones were read by immunoSEQ multiplex PCR, and TCRdb kept only the in-frame ones, dropping some. The table shows about 260,000 clones, with roughly 88% occurring only once. Sequenced sample: peripheral blood. The origin of the receptors is a human donor in a cohort sampled during active COVID-19.

The chain uses TRBV27 and TRBJ2-7, with D unclear. V lost 7 bases, J lost 3 bases, and 7 bases lay in between. Germline values: CDR1 MNHEY, CDR2 SMNVEV (reference sequence). This CDR3 is built from 11 residues. The CDR3 loop is CASNLYYEQYF. The CDR3 DNA is TGTGCCAGCAACCTCTACTACGAGCAGTACTTC.

The V gene is TRBV20-1, the J gene TRBJ1-2; perhaps TRBD1 as D (5 bases). The germline V gene has CDR1 DFQATT and CDR2 SNEGSKA (reference sequence). V dropped 3 bases and J dropped 5 bases, with 16 bases sitting between them. There are 14 residues in the CDR3. The CDR3 is CSASGDSLGYGYTF. The CDR3 coding sequence is TGCAGTGCTAGTGGTGACAGTTTGGGGTATGGCTACACCTTC.

The rearrangement links TRBV30 to TRBJ2-1; 8 bases are a match to TRBD1. CDR1 is GTSNPN and CDR2 is SVGIG in the germline V gene (reference sequence). Unmatched junction bases numbered 4, after V lost 6 bases and J lost 6 bases. CDR3 length: 12 amino acids. CDR3 nucleotide sequence: TGTGCCTGCGAACAGGGGGGCAATGAGCAGTTCTTC. As protein: CACEQGGNEQFF.

The chain uses TRBV27 and TRBJ2-3; 8 bases are shared with TRBD1. The V gene end was trimmed by 2 bases and the J gene end by 3 bases; junction bases not matched to a gene: 4. Germline V gene data show CDR1 as MNHEY and CDR2 as SMNVEV (reference sequence). The CDR3 has 15 amino acids. The CDR3 is CASSLRGTGTDTQYF. The DNA for the CDR3 is TGTGCCAGCAGTTTACGAGGGACAGGAACAGATACGCAGTATTTT.

The rearrangement joins TRBV18 to TRBJ2-7, with TRBD1 as a possible D gene (5 bases). The CDR3 is 14 amino acids. V was trimmed by 3 bases and J by 1 base, leaving 10 bases between them. Germline loops: CDR1 KGHSH, CDR2 LQKENI. CDR3 protein: CASSPADSSYEQYF. CDR3 coding DNA: TGTGCCAGCTCACCGGCTGACAGTTCCTACGAGCAGTACTTC.

V usage is TRBV5-1 and J usage is TRBJ1-4; 10 bases align to TRBD1. The CDR3 is made up of 15 amino acids. V dropped 0 bases and J dropped 7; count of bases not matched to a gene: 3. Germline CDR1 reads SGHRS; CDR2 reads YFSETQ. CDR3 residues: CASSLETGGLEKLFF. As DNA, the CDR3 is TGCGCCAGCAGCTTGGAGACAGGGGGCCTTGAAAAACTGTTTTTT.

The V call is TRBV5-6, the J call TRBJ1-4; unclear D gene. Deletions cut 5 bases from V and 8 bases from J, with 16 bases between. Germline CDR1 reads SGHDT; CDR2 reads YYEEEE. This CDR3 region has 14 residues. The CDR3 is CASSFLSGAEKLFF. The CDR3 DNA follows: TGTGCCAGCAGTTTCCTCTCGGGAGCCGAAAAACTGTTTTTT.

The sample holds one count of this clone. This chain connects TRBV12-5 to TRBJ2-7, with 15 bases identical to TRBD2. The germline gives CDR1 LGHNT, CDR2 FRNRAP. This CDR3 has 17 amino acids. V lost 3 bases and J lost 6; bases outside the gene matches: 9. The CDR3 reads CASGFRAWTSGGGEQYF. The CDR3 region has the DNA TGTGCTAGTGGTTTTAGGGCCTGGACTAGCGGGGGGGGCGAGCAGTACTTC.

This CDR3 reads CASSNPPREWWFF. The CDR3 DNA sequence: TGTGCCAGCAGCAATCCCCCCCGCGAATGGTGGTTCTTC. The rearrangement joins TRBV21-1 to TRBJ2-1; the tabulated D call, TRBD2, remains unverified against the DNA. TRBV21-1 is a pseudogene segment. The CDR3 loop spans 13 amino acids.

The chain uses TRBV2 and TRBJ1-4, with unresolved D. Trimming pared 0 bases from V and 4 bases from J, leaving 12 bases between. Germline V CDR1 and CDR2: SNHLY, FYNNEI. The CDR3 is 16 amino acids. CDR3 sequence (DNA): TGTGCCAGCAGTGAAGCTGGAGGGTCTGGTAATGAAAAACTGTTTTTT. Translation: CASSEAGGSGNEKLFF.

This clone came up once. V and J are TRBV18 and TRBJ2-3, with D possibly being TRBD1 (7 bases). V was pared by 8 bases and J by 3 bases, with 15 bases between. Germline-derived CDR1 and CDR2 are KGHSH and LQKENI. The CDR3 has 14 amino acids. The CDR3 sequence: CASALTGRTDTQYF. The CDR3 coding sequence is TGTGCCAGCGCACTGACAGGGAGGACAGATACGCAGTATTTT.

The chain has TRBV4-3 and TRBJ2-7; D is ambiguous. CDR3 length equals 12 residues. Germline V gives CDR1 LGHNA, CDR2 YSLEER. The CDR3 DNA follows: TGCGACCGAAGCCTTCTTAGCTACGAGCAGTACTTC. Amino acid sequence: CDRSLLSYEQYF.

The chain is built from TRBV7-2 and TRBJ2-7; 14 bases are a match to TRBD2. V lost 4 bases to trimming and J lost 4 bases; unmatched junction nucleotides: 6. The CDR3 length is 16 residues. Germline V gene sequence: CDR1 SGHTA, CDR2 FQGNSA. The CDR3 nucleotides read TGTGCCAGCAGCTCTAGGGGACTAGCGGGAGCATACGAGCAGTACTTC. Protein sequence: CASSSRGLAGAYEQYF.

This clone has only one observation. The rearrangement joins TRBV5-1 to TRBJ2-7, with TRBD1 as a possible D gene (6 bases). Germline CDR1 SGHRS, CDR2 YFSETQ. The CDR3 contains 14 residues. The V gene lost 4 bases and the J gene lost 3 bases, with 14 bases spanning the gap. CDR3 in amino acids: CASSPGDNFYEQYF. The CDR3, as DNA: TGCGCCAGCAGCCCCGGGGACAACTTCTACGAGCAGTACTTC.

The chain employs TRBV30 and TRBJ1-1; D may be TRBD1 (5 bases). Trimming removed 2 bases at V and 7 bases at J, with 17 bases between. This CDR3 has 14 amino acids. CDR1 and CDR2 from the germline V gene are GTSNPN and SVGIG (reference sequence). DNA for the CDR3: TGTGCCTGGAGTTACGTAATTGACAGCGATGAAGCTTTCTTT. Translation: CAWSYVIDSDEAFF. Drawing the rest from reference TRBV30 and TRBJ1-1, the complete variable domain is SQTIHQWPATLVQPVGSPLSLECTVEGTSNPNLYWYRQAAGRGLQLLFYSVGIGQISSEVPQNLSASRPQDRQFILSSKKLLLSDSGFYLCAWSYVIDSDEAFFGQGTRLTVV.

The CDR3 bases are TGTGCCAGTGGAGACAGGGCGAAGGAAGGCTACACCTTC. Protein sequence: CASGDRAKEGYTF. This sequence joins TRBV2 and TRBJ1-2, with 7 bases identical to TRBD1. This CDR3 contains 13 residues. Germline CDR1 is SNHLY and CDR2 is FYNNEI. Losses at the gene ends were 9 bases for V and 8 bases for J; bases not matched to a gene: 12.

V is TRBV27 and J is TRBJ1-5; D gene uncertain. V lost 6 bases to trimming and J lost 4 bases, with 10 bases between them. CDR1 and CDR2 (germline): MNHEY, SMNVEV (reference sequence). CDR3 length: 13 residues. CDR3 sequence reads: CASRRAVNQPQHF. Written as DNA, the CDR3 is TGTGCCAGCAGGAGGGCAGTGAATCAGCCCCAGCATTTT.

This chain uses TRBV5-6 with TRBJ2-7; 11 bases line up with TRBD2. CDR1 SGHDT and CDR2 YYEEEE come from the germline V gene. V gave up 3 bases and J gave up 2 bases; unmatched junction bases: 4. This CDR3 is built from 15 residues. CDR3 DNA sequence: TGTGCCAGCAGCTCGGGACTAGCGGCGACCTACGAGCAGTACTTC. Translation: CASSSGLAATYEQYF.

The chain has TRBV5-4 and TRBJ1-6; TRBD1 matches 9 bases. This CDR3 region has 16 residues. In germline, CDR1 is SGHNT, CDR2 YYREEE (reference sequence). The V and J ends lost 4 bases and 8 bases, in that order; junction bases with no gene match: 10. CDR3 in amino acids: CASSAGRGTGYSPLHF. CDR3 nucleotides: TGTGCCAGCAGCGCCGGGCGAGGGACAGGGTATTCACCCCTCCACTTT.